The 14 T cell receptor beta chains below were found in one sample sequenced in a study of blood T cell repertoires in COVID-19. Method: immunoSEQ multiplex PCR; TCRdb's copy keeps in-frame clones and lacks some. The sample has about 72,000 clones, approximately 84% seen once; the top ten hold about a tenth. Sequenced material: peripheral blood. The receptors originated from a man between 65 and 85 years old with active or convalescent COVID-19.

V usage is TRBV7-2 and J usage is TRBJ2-2, with a possible D match to TRBD2 (5 bases). Between the trimmed V and J ends, which lost 1 base and 0 bases, there was a span of 9 bases. Germline assignment: CDR1 SGHTA and CDR2 FQGNSA. This CDR3 comprises 16 residues. CDR3 nucleotide sequence: TGTGCCAGCAGCTTAGAAAGCGGCTCGAACACCGGGGAGCTGTTTTTT. Protein product: CASSLESGSNTGELFF.

The chain couples TRBV28 to TRBJ2-7, with D maybe TRBD1 (5 bases). Germline loops: CDR1 MDHEN, CDR2 SYDVKM. Trimming left V 8 bases short and J 0 bases short, with 17 bases between. The length of the CDR3 is 15 residues. CDR3 DNA: TGTGCCAGCGCTGCAGGGCAGGCGAGCTCCTACGAGCAGTACTTC. Translated, it gives CASAAGQASSYEQYF.

The chain is built from TRBV5-8 and TRBJ2-7, with D perhaps matching TRBD1 (6 bases). Germline CDR1 SGHTS, CDR2 YDEGEE. Trimming removed 4 bases at V and 3 bases at J, with 14 bases between. The CDR3 is made up of 14 amino acids. CDR3 coding DNA: TGTGCCAGCAGCCTTAACAGGGTCCGCTACGAGCAGTACTTC. Protein product: CASSLNRVRYEQYF.

This clone was seen just once. The chain recombines TRBV7-3 with TRBJ2-2; D might be TRBD2 (6 bases). CDR3 size: 16 residues. Germline V CDR1 and CDR2: SGHTA, FQGTGA. V shed 4 bases and J shed 1 base, with 13 bases lying between them. CDR3 in amino acids: CASSSTGTRNTGELFF. CDR3 nucleotide sequence: TGTGCCAGCAGCTCAACCGGGACTCGGAACACCGGGGAGCTGTTTTTT. Filled out from reference TRBV7-3 and TRBJ2-2, the complete variable domain reads GAGVSQTPSNKVTEKGKYVELRCDPISGHTALYWYRQSLGQGPEFLIYFQGTGAADDSGLPNDRFFAVRPEGSVSTLKIQRTERGDSAVYLCASSSTGTRNTGELFFGEGSRLTVL.

The genes are TRBV28 and TRBJ2-6; 11 nucleotides match TRBD1. CDR1 and CDR2 from the germline V gene are MDHEN and SYDVKM. This CDR3 is 17 amino acids long. Germline trimming cut 6 bases from V and 2 bases from J; bases unmatched to any gene: 6. In DNA form, the CDR3 reads TGTGCCAGCAGACCGGGACAGGGGGTGGCTGGGGCCAACGTCCTGACTTTC. This encodes CASRPGQGVAGANVLTF.

The genes are TRBV19 and TRBJ1-1; D is perhaps TRBD1 (5 bases). The germline V gene encodes CDR1 LNHDA and CDR2 SQIVND (reference sequence). The ends were cut back, 5 bases at V and 1 base at J, with 17 bases in the middle. The CDR3 contains 16 residues. The CDR3 loop is CASSPYDIRGNTEAFF. CDR3 bases: TGTGCCAGTAGTCCCTATGACATAAGGGGGAACACTGAAGCTTTCTTT. The whole variable domain, remainder taken from reference TRBV19 and TRBJ1-1, is DGGITQSPKYLFRKEGQNVTLSCEQNLNHDAMYWYRQDPGQGLRLIYYSQIVNDFQKGDIAEGYSVSREKKESFPLTVTSAQKNPTAFYLCASSPYDIRGNTEAFFGQGTRLTVV.

The CDR3 DNA follows: TGTGCCAGTAGTCTCAGACAGGGGCCGGGCTACACCTTC. This encodes CASSLRQGPGYTF. This chain joins TRBV19 and TRBJ1-2, with 8 bases matching TRBD1. V gave up 5 bases and J gave up 8 bases; unmatched junction bases: 7. CDR3 length: 13 residues. Germline V gives CDR1 LNHDA, CDR2 SQIVND (reference sequence). The full variable domain, its missing parts supplied by reference TRBV19 and TRBJ1-2, is DGGITQSPKYLFRKEGQNVTLSCEQNLNHDAMYWYRQDPGQGLRLIYYSQIVNDFQKGDIAEGYSVSREKKESFPLTVTSAQKNPTAFYLCASSLRQGPGYTFGSGTRLTVV.

This clone came up a few times. The chain is built from TRBV11-2 and TRBJ2-5; 10 bases fit TRBD2. The CDR3 is 16 amino acids. Per germline, CDR1 SGHAT and CDR2 FQNNGV. Unmatched junction bases numbered 12, after V lost 6 bases and J lost 5 bases. CDR3 residues: CASRPPAASGSETQYF. As DNA, the CDR3 is TGTGCCAGCAGGCCCCCTGCGGCTAGCGGGAGTGAGACCCAGTACTTC.

J is TRBJ1-1 and V is TRBV6-5, with D hard to call. V was pared by 7 bases and J by 0 bases, with 9 bases between. This CDR3 is 13 amino acids long. CDR1 and CDR2 from the germline V gene are MNHEY and SVGAGI. In DNA, the CDR3 is TGTGCCAGCATTCCGGGGATGAACACTGAAGCTTTCTTT. This codes for CASIPGMNTEAFF.

This chain uses TRBV5-1 with TRBJ1-1, with a possible D match to TRBD1 (5 bases). Germline values: CDR1 SGHRS, CDR2 YFSETQ. Trimming left V 0 bases short and J 2 bases short, with 8 bases between. The CDR3 covers 14 residues. CDR3 amino acids: CASSLGWGNTEAFF. Here the CDR3 DNA reads TGCGCCAGCAGCTTGGGTTGGGGCAACACTGAAGCTTTCTTT.

The genes are TRBV9 and TRBJ2-3, with 7 positions matching TRBD1. The CDR3 sequence is 15 residues long. V dropped 0 bases and J dropped 6; count of bases not matched to a gene: 7. Germline-derived CDR1 and CDR2 are SGDLS and YYNGEE. DNA of the CDR3: TGTGCCAGCAGCGTAGCTTTAGAACAGGGGGATACGCAGTATTTT. It yields the protein CASSVALEQGDTQYF.

The chain has TRBV6-4 and TRBJ2-3; possible D gene TRBD2, 5 bases. The germline V gene has CDR1 MRHNA and CDR2 SNTAGT. The CDR3 contains 19 residues. V dropped 2 bases and J dropped 0 bases, with 21 bases sitting between them. CDR3 sequence (DNA): TGTGCCAGCAGTGACCAGCCCCTGTTGACTACCACTAGCACAGATACGCAGTATTTT. Translation: CASSDQPLLTTTSTDTQYF.

The chain joins TRBV5-1 to TRBJ2-5; 9 bases fit TRBD1. V gave up 0 bases and J gave up 2 bases; unmatched junction bases: 2. The germline V gene has CDR1 SGHRS and CDR2 YFSETQ. This CDR3 is built from 15 residues. CDR3 DNA sequence: TGCGCCAGCAGCTTGGACGGACAGGGGCAAGAGACCCAGTACTTC. Translating gives CASSLDGQGQETQYF.

The rearrangement joins TRBV19 to TRBJ1-5; 7 bases line up with TRBD1. V dropped 5 bases and J dropped 5; count of bases not matched to a gene: 9. CDR3 size: 15 residues. Germline CDR1 reads LNHDA; CDR2 reads SQIVND (reference sequence). CDR3 nucleotides: TGTGCCAGTAGTTCCTGGGGGACAGCCGATCAGCCCCAGCATTTT. This encodes CASSSWGTADQPQHF.